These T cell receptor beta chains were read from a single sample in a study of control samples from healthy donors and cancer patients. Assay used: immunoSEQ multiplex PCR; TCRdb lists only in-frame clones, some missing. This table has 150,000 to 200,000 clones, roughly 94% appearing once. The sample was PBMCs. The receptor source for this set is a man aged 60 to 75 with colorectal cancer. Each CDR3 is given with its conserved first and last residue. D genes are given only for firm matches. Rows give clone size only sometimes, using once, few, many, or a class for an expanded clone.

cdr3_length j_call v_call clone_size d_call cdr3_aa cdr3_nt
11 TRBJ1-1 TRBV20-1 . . CSARGNTEAFF TGCAGTGCTAGGGGGAACACTGAAGCTTTCTTT
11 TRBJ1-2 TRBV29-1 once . CSVLLGYGYTF TGCAGCGTGCTTTTGGGGTATGGCTACACCTTC
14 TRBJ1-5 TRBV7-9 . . CASSSDRFNQPQHF TGTGCCAGCAGCTCCGACAGGTTCAATCAGCCCCAGCATTTT
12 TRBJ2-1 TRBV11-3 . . CASRGGGNEQFF TGTGCCAGCAGAGGGGGAGGCAATGAGCAGTTCTTC
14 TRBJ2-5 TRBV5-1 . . CASSLDGPQETQYF TGCGCCAGCAGCTTGGATGGTCCTCAAGAGACCCAGTACTTC
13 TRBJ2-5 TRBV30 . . CAWSVMGVGTQYF TGTGCCTGGAGTGTCATGGGGGTAGGGACCCAGTACTTC
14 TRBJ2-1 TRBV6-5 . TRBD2 CATLAGGPYNEQFF TGTGCCACCCTAGCGGGGGGGCCTTACAATGAGCAGTTCTTC
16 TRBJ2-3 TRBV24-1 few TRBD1 CATSDLLSADRGTQYF TGTGCCACCAGTGATTTGCTATCAGCAGACAGGGGGACGCAGTATTTT
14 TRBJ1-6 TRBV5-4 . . CASSLEQHNSPLHF TGTGCCAGCAGCTTGGAACAGCATAATTCACCCCTCCACTTT
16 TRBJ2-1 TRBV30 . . CAWTYRSGKSYNEQFF TGTGCCTGGACCTATCGATCAGGGAAATCCTACAATGAGCAGTTCTTC
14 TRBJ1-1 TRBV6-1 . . CASSEGPVQGEAFF TGTGCCAGCAGTGAAGGGCCGGTGCAAGGTGAAGCTTTCTTT
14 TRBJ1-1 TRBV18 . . CASSTGSMNTEAFF TGTGCCAGCTCTACCGGGTCCATGAACACTGAAGCTTTCTTT
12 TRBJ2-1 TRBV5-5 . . CASSSLGDEQFF TGTGCCAGCAGCTCCTTAGGGGATGAGCAGTTCTTC
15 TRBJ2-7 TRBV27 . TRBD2 CASSQPGGASYEQYF TGTGCCAGCAGTCAGCCCGGGGGGGCCTCCTACGAGCAGTACTTC
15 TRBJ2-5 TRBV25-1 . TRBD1 CASSPRTGIAETQYF TGTGCCAGCAGTCCTCGGACAGGGATTGCGGAGACCCAGTACTTC
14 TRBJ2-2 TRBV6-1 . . CASSDRHYTGELFF TGTGCCAGCAGTGACCGACACTACACCGGGGAGCTGTTTTTT
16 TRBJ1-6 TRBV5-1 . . CASSFNPTSYNSPLHF TGCGCCAGCAGCTTTAATCCCACCTCCTATAATTCACCCCTCCACTTT
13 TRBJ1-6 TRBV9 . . CASSVNDNSPLHF TGTGCCAGCAGCGTTAATGACAATTCACCCCTCCACTTT
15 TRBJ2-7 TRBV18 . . CASSPQDGAFNEQYF TGTGCCAGCTCACCACAGGACGGGGCTTTTAACGAGCAGTACTTC
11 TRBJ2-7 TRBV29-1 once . CSAAGPDEQYF TGCAGCGCCGCAGGGCCCGACGAGCAGTACTTC
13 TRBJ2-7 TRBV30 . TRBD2 CASSSGGGYEQYF TGTGCCTCCTCGAGCGGGGGGGGCTACGAGCAGTACTTC
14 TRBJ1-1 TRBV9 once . CASSVDGGNTEAFF TGTGCCAGCAGCGTAGACGGCGGAAACACTGAAGCTTTCTTT
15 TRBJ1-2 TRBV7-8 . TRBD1 CASSLTGGGSYGYTF TGTGCCAGCAGCTTAACGGGAGGGGGCAGTTATGGCTACACCTTC
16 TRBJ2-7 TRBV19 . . CASSPTRQATWYEQYF TGTGCCAGTAGTCCGACGCGACAGGCGACCTGGTACGAGCAGTACTTC
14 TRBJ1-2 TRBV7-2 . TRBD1 CASSRSTGDYGYTF TGTGCCAGCAGCAGATCGACAGGGGACTATGGCTACACCTTC
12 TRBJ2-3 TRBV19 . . CASSAGAGSQYF TGTGCCAGTAGCGCAGGGGCAGGATCGCAGTATTTT